This entry describes one T cell receptor beta chain. What it binds is not known. Germline-derived CDR1 and CDR2 are GTSNPN and SVGIG (reference sequence). There are 15 residues in the CDR3. V lost 4 bases to trimming and J lost 2 bases; unmatched junction nucleotides: 8. The PCR used 60 Vbeta and 13 Jbeta primers. Here immunoSEQ multiplex PCR was the method, and the copy in TCRdb shows in-frame clones only, minus some. The data contain 50,000 to 65,000 clones, over 60% of them seen just once; the ten biggest clones take up about 23%. The data originate from a study of cytomegalovirus exposure and HLA in healthy donors. General observations from the study: For most TCR sequences rarity was the rule, although some public TCRs occurred in many donors.

Donors were ostensibly healthy at sampling, although undocumented immune exposures were probable. Sequencing was done on a sample of PBMCs. The receptor was derived from a man between 50 and 59 years old in good health and CMV-seropositive. The rearrangement uses TRBV30 and TRBJ2-3; TRBD1 aligns across 8 bases. The CDR3 is CAWTGGYPFTDTQYF. As DNA, the CDR3 is TGTGCCTGGACAGGGGGCTATCCCTTCACAGATACGCAGTATTTT.